These T cell receptor beta chains were read from a single sample in a study of cytotoxic CD8 clonotypes in ibrutinib-treated CLL. Libraries were prepared by immunoSEQ multiplex PCR; TCRdb keeps only in-frame clonotypes and omits some of them. The profile covers under 35,000 clones, with more than 60% appearing a single time and around 55% taken by the ten largest. The material was PBMCs, obtained after 24 months of ibrutinib treatment. These receptors came from a human donor with chronic lymphocytic leukemia. The CDR3 runs from the conserved cysteine through the conserved F or W. A D gene is named only where the DNA matches it firmly. Rows may omit the clone size; those that give it use once, few, many or a size class.

V	size	D	J	DNA	CDR3
TRBV15	.	.	TRBJ1-1	TGTGCCACCAGCAGAGCCAGGGCGGAGGCTTTCTTT	CATSRARAEAFF
TRBV15	.	TRBD1	TRBJ2-3	TGTGCCACCAGCAGAGGTAGAGACAGGGGGCCGGTAGATACGCAGTATTTT	CATSRGRDRGPVDTQYF
TRBV6-1	.	.	TRBJ2-3	TGTGCCAGCAGTGAAATCGGTGCTAGCACAGATACGCAGTATTTT	CASSEIGASTDTQYF
TRBV15	.	.	TRBJ2-2	TGTGCCACCAGCCCCTGGCCCCGGGACACCGGGGAGCTGTTTTTT	CATSPWPRDTGELFF
TRBV5-1	few	.	TRBJ2-5	TGCGCCAGCAGCCGACTTACTGGCGGTAGAGAGACCCAGTACTTC	CASSRLTGGRETQYF
TRBV6-5	once	TRBD1	TRBJ1-5	TGTGCCAGCAGTTATGGGGGGACAGGGGATCAGCCCCAGCATTTT	CASSYGGTGDQPQHF
TRBV7-2	.	.	TRBJ2-2	TGTGCCAGCAGCTTAGCACGGGGCCAGACGGTCGCCGGGGAGCTGTTTTTT	CASSLARGQTVAGELFF
TRBV6-1	.	TRBD1	TRBJ2-7	TGTGCCAGCAGTGGGGGACAGGGACTCGAGCAGTACTTC	CASSGGQGLEQYF
TRBV18	few	TRBD1	TRBJ2-7	TGTGCCAGCTCACCACGACAGGGGGCCATCGAGCAGTACTTC	CASSPRQGAIEQYF
TRBV2	.	.	TRBJ2-3	TGTGCCAGCAGTGGCCCCAACACAGATACGCAGTATTTT	CASSGPNTDTQYF
TRBV19	.	.	TRBJ2-3	TGTGCCAGTAGCCCCAGTCTCAGAAGGACAGCTAGCACAGATACGCAGTATTTT	CASSPSLRRTASTDTQYF
TRBV5-6	.	.	TRBJ2-2	TGTGCCAGCAGCTTGTTCGACGGGGAGCTGTTTTTT	CASSLFDGELFF
TRBV5-1	few	TRBD1	TRBJ2-7	TGCGCCAGCAGCTTGGGGGTCACAGGGGGCTTTCCCTACGAGCAGTACTTC	CASSLGVTGGFPYEQYF
TRBV4-1	once	.	TRBJ2-2	TGCGCCAGCAGCCAAGCCCTCCGGGGAAGGGGAGACGGGGAGCTGTTTTTT	CASSQALRGRGDGELFF
TRBV5-1	.	TRBD2	TRBJ2-1	TGCGCCAGCAGCTTGGGAGCTTTAGCGGGGTCCAATGAGCAGTTCTTC	CASSLGALAGSNEQFF
TRBV13	.	.	TRBJ1-3	TGTGCCAGCAGCTTAGATGGTCCTGGAAACACCATATATTTT	CASSLDGPGNTIYF